This T cell receptor (beta chain) was recovered during a study of T cell responses to AZD1222 COVID-19 vaccine. Study at large: Pooled together were second doses at about 4 or about 12 weeks.

Study findings and constraints: Compared with day 0, the breadth and depth of the Spike-specific TCR repertoire rose significantly after two doses of AZD1222.

The germline V gene has CDR1 MRHNA and CDR2 SNTAGT. The CDR3 runs 15 residues. V was trimmed by 0 bases and J by 5 bases, leaving 13 bases between them. Details on this clone: Its specificity is unknown.

Clones were read by immunoSEQ multiplex PCR, and TCRdb kept only the in-frame ones, dropping some. The sample lists more than 50,000 clones, approximately 88% occurring once. This TCR was recovered from an adult in good health. This specimen was peripheral blood, taken on day 0 of AZD1222 vaccination. This sequence joins TRBV6-4 and TRBJ2-5, with D maybe TRBD2 (7 bases). The CDR3 sequence: CASSDSGGPRETQYF. CDR3 coding DNA: TGTGCCAGCAGTGACTCCGGGGGGCCCCGGGAGACCCAGTACTTC.